This TCR beta chain came from a study of identical twins. Study findings and constraints: The presence of invariant MAIT and iNKT cells could partly confound analyses of zero-insertion sequences. Out-of-frame TCR alpha sharing in monozygotic twins exceeded recombination model predictions. Cord blood beta clonotypes that were abundant carried fewer insertions, and memory repertoires showed no such trend.

A template switching step contributed a universal primer site, while unique molecular identifiers were present in the cDNA. TCRdb itself ran the 5' RACE reads through MiXCR, one entry per CDR3 protein. Among around 220,000 distinct CDR3 sequences listed, about 14% were seen once. Note on this clonotype: Its antigen is not identified.

V gave up 0 bases and J gave up 2 bases, with 5 bases separating them. This CDR3 has 12 residues. CDR1 and CDR2 from the germline V gene are DFQATT and SNEGSKA (reference sequence). This TCR derives from a woman between 18 and 29 years old in good health. The genes are TRBV20-1 and TRBJ2-7; no definite D call. The sequenced sample was memory (CD45RO+) T cells sorted from blood. The CDR3 DNA sequence: TGCAGTGCTAGAGATGAGGCCTACGAGCAGTACTTC. Its protein product is CSARDEAYEQYF.